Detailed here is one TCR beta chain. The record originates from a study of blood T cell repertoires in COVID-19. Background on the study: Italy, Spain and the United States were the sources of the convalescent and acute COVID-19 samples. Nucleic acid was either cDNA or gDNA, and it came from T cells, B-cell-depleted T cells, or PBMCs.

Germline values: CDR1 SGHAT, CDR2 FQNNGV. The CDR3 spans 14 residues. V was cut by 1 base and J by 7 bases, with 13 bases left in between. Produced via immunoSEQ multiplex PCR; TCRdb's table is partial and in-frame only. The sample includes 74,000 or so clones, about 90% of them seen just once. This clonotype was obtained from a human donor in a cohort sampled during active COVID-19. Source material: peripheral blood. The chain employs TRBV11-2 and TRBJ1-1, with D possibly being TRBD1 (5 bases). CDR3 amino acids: CASSLGRAGDEAFF. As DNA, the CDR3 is TGTGCCAGCAGCTTAGGAAGAGCGGGGGATGAAGCTTTCTTT. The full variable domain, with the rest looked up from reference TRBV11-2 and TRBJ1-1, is EAGVAQSPRYKIIEKRQSVAFWCNPISGHATLYWYQQILGQGPKLLIQFQNNGVVDDSQLPKDRFSAERLKGVDSTLKIQPAKLEDSAVYLCASSLGRAGDEAFFGQGTRLTVV.